The 2 T cell receptor beta chains given below trace back to one sample, sequenced in a study of T cell responses to AZD1222 COVID-19 vaccine (dated by TCRdb to the early 2020s). According to the study, the label for this sample's time point signals: baseline before first vaccination. Sample treatment or condition, as interpreted from the label and publication: meningococcal conjugate vaccine given as trial control. The method was the immunoSEQ multiplex PCR assay. Drawn from immuneACCESS, this table holds only the in-frame rearrangements with V and J called that TCRdb kept. Clones are partly lost; checked studies trace under half to an unresolved V gene and leave the rest unexplained. The table for this sample lists about 86,000 clones; about 86% of them were counted only once. The top ten clonotypes cover approximately 10% of the sample. The specimen was peripheral blood, collected on day 0 of MenACWY control vaccination. Receptors were obtained from an adult in good health.

The rearrangement links TRBV2 to TRBJ2-1; D is ambiguous. The CDR3 covers 11 residues. Per the germline V gene, CDR1 is SNHLY and CDR2 is FYNNEI. The germline V and J ends were trimmed by 8 bases and 2 bases, with 4 bases remaining between them. The CDR3 loop reads CASGTYNEQFF. CDR3 nucleotides: TGTGCCAGCGGTACCTACAATGAGCAGTTCTTC.

This sequence joins TRBV7-2 and TRBJ2-1, with TRBD1 matching 7 bases. Germline assignment: CDR1 SGHTA and CDR2 FQGNSA. This CDR3 has 14 residues. V was clipped by 9 bases and J by 7 bases; unmatched bases: 12. The CDR3 DNA sequence: TGTGCCAGTTATCACCAGGGGGACCGGAATGAGCAGTTCTTC. Protein: CASYHQGDRNEQFF.